A single sample is the source of the 9 T cell receptor beta chains below, sequenced in a study of early T cells in non-severe SARS-CoV-2 infection. TCRdb reanalysed the 5' RACE reads using MiXCR and keeps one entry per CDR3 protein. The table lists tens of thousands of distinct CDR3 sequences, around 5% of them singletons. Specimen: whole blood. The receptors were gathered from an adult who was a healthcare worker with PCR-confirmed SARS-CoV-2 infection or an uninfected control (not recorded which).

At least ten counts were recorded for this clonotype. The V and J genes are TRBV28 and TRBJ2-7; D gene ambiguous. The CDR3 consists of 14 residues. The germline V gene has CDR1 MDHEN and CDR2 SYDVKM. V lost 4 bases to trimming and J lost 3 bases, with 13 bases between them. The CDR3 nucleotides read TGTGCCAGCAGTTATTCCAGACTTCTCTACGAGCAGTACTTC. Protein: CASSYSRLLYEQYF.

The rearrangement joins TRBV28 to TRBJ2-3, with unresolved D. Trimming took 5 bases from V and 1 from J, leaving 7 bases between them. The germline CDR1 and CDR2 sequences are MDHEN and SYDVKM. The CDR3 is 13 residues long. CDR3 region: CASSPPGTDTQYF. The DNA of the CDR3 is TGTGCCAGCAGTCCCCCCGGCACAGATACGCAGTATTTT.

This clonotype occurred many times. This chain joins TRBV28 and TRBJ2-4, with 9 bases identical to TRBD2. V lost 5 bases to trimming and J lost 0 bases; unmatched junction nucleotides: 5. The CDR3 has 16 amino acids. The germline V gene has CDR1 MDHEN and CDR2 SYDVKM. This chain's CDR3 is CASSPRLAVAKNIQYF. The CDR3 DNA is TGTGCCAGCAGTCCGCGACTAGCGGTAGCCAAAAACATTCAGTACTTC.

This clonotype has at least ten counts. The rearrangement joins TRBV19 to TRBJ2-6; D uncertain. The length of the CDR3 is 14 residues. The germline V gene has CDR1 LNHDA and CDR2 SQIVND (reference sequence). V lost 7 bases to trimming and J lost 2 bases, with 9 bases between them. The CDR3: CASNPPAGANVLTF. CDR3 coding DNA: TGTGCCAGTAACCCTCCCGCTGGGGCCAACGTCCTGACTTTC. Full variable domain (outside the CDR3, taken from reference TRBV19 and TRBJ2-6): DGGITQSPKYLFRKEGQNVTLSCEQNLNHDAMYWYRQDPGQGLRLIYYSQIVNDFQKGDIAEGYSVSREKKESFPLTVTSAQKNPTAFYLCASNPPAGANVLTFGAGSRLTVL.

This clonotype was seen many times. The chain employs TRBV7-2 and TRBJ1-3, with no clear D. Germline loops: CDR1 SGHTA, CDR2 FQGNSA. V shed 5 bases and J shed 3 bases, with 8 bases lying between them. CDR3 length equals 13 residues. The CDR3 region has the DNA TGTGCCAGCAGCCGACCCAATGGAAACACCATATATTTT. As protein: CASSRPNGNTIYF.

The sample holds many counts of this clonotype. This sequence joins TRBV20-1 and TRBJ2-4; 7 bases fit TRBD2. CDR1 is DFQATT, CDR2 SNEGSKA, per germline (reference sequence). This CDR3 is built from 13 residues. After removal of 8 bases from V and 4 bases from J, the junction contained 8 bases not matched to a gene. The CDR3, as DNA: TGCAGTCTTCCGGGACTACCTAAAAACATTCAGTACTTC. Its translation is CSLPGLPKNIQYF.

This clonotype came up many times. The chain employs TRBV12-3 or TRBV12-4 and TRBJ2-7; TRBD1 agrees at 9 bases. This CDR3 region has 15 residues. V gave up 4 bases and J gave up 0 bases; unmatched junction bases: 4. In DNA, the CDR3 is TGTGCCAGCAGTTCCGGGACAGGGAGCTCCTACGAGCAGTACTTC. Translation gives CASSSGTGSSYEQYF.

This clonotype has ten or more counts. V gene TRBV7-3 combines with J gene TRBJ1-6; D gene unclear. Germline loops: CDR1 SGHTA, CDR2 FQGTGA. Trimming took 5 bases from V and 7 from J, leaving 9 bases between them. This CDR3 is 13 amino acids long. CDR3 nucleotides: TGTGCCAGCAGCCGGAACGCGAATTCACCCCTCCACTTT. It codes for CASSRNANSPLHF.

This clonotype was counted at least ten times. The chain recombines TRBV20-1 with TRBJ2-7; tentatively, D is TRBD1 or TRBD2 (5 bases each). The CDR3 extends over 14 amino acids. The V gene lost 3 bases and the J gene lost 4 bases, with 16 bases spanning the gap. Germline V gene sequence: CDR1 DFQATT, CDR2 SNEGSKA (reference sequence). Here the CDR3 DNA reads TGCAGTGCTAGGTCCGGGACGAACGAGTACGAGCAGTACTTC. Residues: CSARSGTNEYEQYF.